The entry below gives a single T cell receptor (beta chain) sequence along with its context. Antigen unknown. The data are from a study of Graves' ophthalmopathy and Graves' hyperthyroidism. Study context: Before any treatment was given, at initial diagnosis, peripheral blood was collected.

Study-wide results and limits: In separating ophthalmopathy from stable hyperthyroidism, a 13-signature model achieved 87.88% sensitivity and 70% to 83% specificity.

Presentation of ophthalmopathy in the donors involved moderate-to-severe activity, CAS ≥3, NOSPECS ≥4 and a duration under 3 months. Other autoimmune diseases, uncontrolled infections, pregnancy or lactation led to the exclusion of patients. The V segment lost 5 bases and the J segment 2 bases; nucleotides outside the gene matches: 5. This CDR3 spans 14 amino acids. Germline V gene data show CDR1 as SGHTA and CDR2 as FQGNSA. Amplification of TCR beta CDR3 regions used RNA transcripts. First-round RT-PCR relied on HTBI primers, and a second-round multiplex PCR came next. TCRdb independently ran MiXCR on the multiplex PCR reads; one entry per CDR3 protein. The sample gives fewer than 250,000 distinct CDR3 sequences, over 25% of which show up once; about 9.1% is in the top ten.

This sequence joins TRBV7-2 and TRBJ2-7, with 8 bases aligning to TRBD1. Sequencing input: peripheral blood. This receptor was obtained from a man in his fifties or sixties with Graves' ophthalmopathy. In nucleotides, the CDR3 is TGTGCCAGCAGCGGGACAGGACTTCCCTACGAGCAGTACTTC. Its protein is CASSGTGLPYEQYF.